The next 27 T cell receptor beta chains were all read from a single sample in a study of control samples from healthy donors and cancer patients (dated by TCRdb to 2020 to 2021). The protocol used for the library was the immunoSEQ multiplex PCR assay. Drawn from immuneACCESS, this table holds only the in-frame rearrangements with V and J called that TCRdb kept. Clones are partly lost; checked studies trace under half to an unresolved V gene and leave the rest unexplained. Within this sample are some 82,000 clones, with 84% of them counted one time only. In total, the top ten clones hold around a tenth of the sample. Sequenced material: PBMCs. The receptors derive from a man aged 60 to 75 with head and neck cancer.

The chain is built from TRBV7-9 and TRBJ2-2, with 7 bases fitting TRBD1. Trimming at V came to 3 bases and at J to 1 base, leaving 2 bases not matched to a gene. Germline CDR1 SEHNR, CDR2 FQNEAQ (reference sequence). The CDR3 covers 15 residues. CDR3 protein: CASSFGQVNTGELFF. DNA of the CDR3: TGTGCCAGCAGCTTCGGACAGGTGAACACCGGGGAGCTGTTTTTT.

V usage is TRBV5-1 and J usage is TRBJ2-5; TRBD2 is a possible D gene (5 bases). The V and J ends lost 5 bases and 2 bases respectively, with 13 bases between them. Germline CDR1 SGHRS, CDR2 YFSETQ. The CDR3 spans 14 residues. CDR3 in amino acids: CASRNGELQETQYF. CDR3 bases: TGCGCCAGCAGGAACGGGGAACTACAAGAGACCCAGTACTTC.

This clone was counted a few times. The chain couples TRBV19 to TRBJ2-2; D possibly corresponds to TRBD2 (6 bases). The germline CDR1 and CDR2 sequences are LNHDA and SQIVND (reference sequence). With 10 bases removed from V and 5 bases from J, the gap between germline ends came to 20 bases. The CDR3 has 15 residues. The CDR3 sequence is CATSELAGKTGELFF. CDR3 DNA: TGTGCCACAAGCGAACTAGCCGGAAAGACCGGGGAGCTGTTTTTT. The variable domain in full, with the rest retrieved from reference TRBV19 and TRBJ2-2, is DGGITQSPKYLFRKEGQNVTLSCEQNLNHDAMYWYRQDPGQGLRLIYYSQIVNDFQKGDIAEGYSVSREKKESFPLTVTSAQKNPTAFYLCATSELAGKTGELFFGEGSRLTVL.

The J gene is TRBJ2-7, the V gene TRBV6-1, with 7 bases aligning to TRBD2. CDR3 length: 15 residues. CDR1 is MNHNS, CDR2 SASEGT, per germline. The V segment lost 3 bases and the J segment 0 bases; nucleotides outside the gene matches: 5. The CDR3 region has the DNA TGTGCCAGCAGTGACGAAAGGGACTACTCCTACGAGCAGTACTTC. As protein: CASSDERDYSYEQYF.

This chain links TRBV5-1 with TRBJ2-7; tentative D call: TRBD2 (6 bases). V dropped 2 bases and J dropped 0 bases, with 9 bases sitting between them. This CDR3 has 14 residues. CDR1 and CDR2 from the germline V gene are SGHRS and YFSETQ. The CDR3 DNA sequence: TGCGCCAGCAGCTTTGGAGGGAGCTCCTACGAGCAGTACTTC. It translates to CASSFGGSSYEQYF.

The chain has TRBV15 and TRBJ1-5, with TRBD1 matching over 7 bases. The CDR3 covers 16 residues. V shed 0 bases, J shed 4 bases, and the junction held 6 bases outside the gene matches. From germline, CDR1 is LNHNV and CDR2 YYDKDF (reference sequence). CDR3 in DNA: TGTGCCACCAGCAGAGAGGTGGGACAGAAGAATCAGCCCCAGCATTTT. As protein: CATSREVGQKNQPQHF.

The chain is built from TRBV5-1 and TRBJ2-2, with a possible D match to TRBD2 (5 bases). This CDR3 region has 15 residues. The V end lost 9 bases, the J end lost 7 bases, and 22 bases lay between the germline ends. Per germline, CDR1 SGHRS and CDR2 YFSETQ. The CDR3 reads CATGLGDFVGGELFF. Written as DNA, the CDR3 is TGCGCCACCGGACTTGGGGATTTTGTCGGCGGGGAGCTGTTTTTT. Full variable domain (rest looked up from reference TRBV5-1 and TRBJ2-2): KAGVTQTPRYLIKTRGQQVTLSCSPISGHRSVSWYQQTPGQGLQFLFEYFSETQRNKGNFPGRFSGRQFSNSRSEMNVSTLELGDSALYLCATGLGDFVGGELFFGEGSRLTVL.

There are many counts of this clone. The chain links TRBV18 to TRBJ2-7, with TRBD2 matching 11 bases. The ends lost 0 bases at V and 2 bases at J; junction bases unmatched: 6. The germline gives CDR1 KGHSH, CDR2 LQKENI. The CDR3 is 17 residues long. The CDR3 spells CASSPPASGLAAYEQYF. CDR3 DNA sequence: TGTGCCAGCTCACCACCGGCGTCGGGACTAGCGGCCTACGAGCAGTACTTC.

CDR3 sequence reads: CASSLFGGWTQHF. The CDR3 bases are TGTGCCAGCAGTTTATTCGGGGGTTGGACCCAGCATTTT. The V gene is TRBV28, the J gene TRBJ1-5; D is possibly TRBD1 (5 bases). Trimming removed 1 base at V and 11 bases at J, with 12 bases between. This CDR3 comprises 13 residues. Germline V gene lookup returns CDR1 MDHEN and CDR2 SYDVKM.

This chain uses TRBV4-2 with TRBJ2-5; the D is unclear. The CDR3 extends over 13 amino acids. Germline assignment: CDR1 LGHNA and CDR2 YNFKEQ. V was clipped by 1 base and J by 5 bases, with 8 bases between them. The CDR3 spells CASSQVIRETQYF. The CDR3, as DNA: TGTGCCAGCAGCCAAGTCATCAGGGAGACCCAGTACTTC.

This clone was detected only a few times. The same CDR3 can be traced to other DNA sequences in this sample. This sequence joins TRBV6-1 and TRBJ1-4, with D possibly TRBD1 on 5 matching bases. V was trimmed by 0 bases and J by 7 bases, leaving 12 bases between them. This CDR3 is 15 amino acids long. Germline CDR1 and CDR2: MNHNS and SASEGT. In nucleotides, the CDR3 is TGTGCCAGCAGTGAAGCACGGGGCGGGGTTGAAAAACTGTTTTTT. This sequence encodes CASSEARGGVEKLFF.

This CDR3 reads CASSDMPGQGAFHNEQFF. The CDR3 nucleotides read TGTGCCAGCAGTGACATGCCGGGACAGGGGGCGTTTCACAATGAGCAGTTCTTC. The chain recombines TRBV27 with TRBJ2-1, with 12 bases lining up with TRBD1. The germline V gene has CDR1 MNHEY and CDR2 SMNVEV (reference sequence). V lost 5 bases to trimming and J lost 5 bases; unmatched junction nucleotides: 13. CDR3 length equals 18 residues.

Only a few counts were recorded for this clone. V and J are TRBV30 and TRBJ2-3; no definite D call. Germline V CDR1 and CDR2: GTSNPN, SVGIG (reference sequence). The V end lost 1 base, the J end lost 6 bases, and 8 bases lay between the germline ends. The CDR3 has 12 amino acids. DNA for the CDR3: TGTGCCTGGAGTGGTTCCGGGGATACGCAGTATTTT. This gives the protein CAWSGSGDTQYF.

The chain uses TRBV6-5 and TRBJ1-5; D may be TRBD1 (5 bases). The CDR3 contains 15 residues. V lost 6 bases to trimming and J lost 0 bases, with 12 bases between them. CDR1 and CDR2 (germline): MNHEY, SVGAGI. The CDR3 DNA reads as TGTGCCAGCAGGAACAGGCTTTATAGCAATCAGCCCCAGCATTTT. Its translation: CASRNRLYSNQPQHF.

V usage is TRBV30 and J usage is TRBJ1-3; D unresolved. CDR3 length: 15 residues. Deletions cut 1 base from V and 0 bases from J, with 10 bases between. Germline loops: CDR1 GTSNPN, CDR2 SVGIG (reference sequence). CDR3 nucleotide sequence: TGTGCCTGGAGTGGGTACCTACGCTCTGGAAACACCATATATTTT. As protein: CAWSGYLRSGNTIYF.

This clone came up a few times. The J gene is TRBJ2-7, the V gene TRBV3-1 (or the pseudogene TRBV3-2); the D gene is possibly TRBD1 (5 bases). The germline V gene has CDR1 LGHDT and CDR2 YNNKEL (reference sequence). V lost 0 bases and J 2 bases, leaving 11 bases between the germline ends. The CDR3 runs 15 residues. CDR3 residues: CASSQDGRATYEQYF. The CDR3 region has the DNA TGTGCCAGCAGCCAAGACGGCAGGGCTACCTACGAGCAGTACTTC.

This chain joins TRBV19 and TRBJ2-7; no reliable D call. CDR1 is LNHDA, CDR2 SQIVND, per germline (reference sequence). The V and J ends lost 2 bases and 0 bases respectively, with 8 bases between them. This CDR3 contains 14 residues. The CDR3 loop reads CASSIMVGSYEQYF. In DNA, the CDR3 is TGTGCCAGTAGTATAATGGTGGGCTCCTACGAGCAGTACTTC.

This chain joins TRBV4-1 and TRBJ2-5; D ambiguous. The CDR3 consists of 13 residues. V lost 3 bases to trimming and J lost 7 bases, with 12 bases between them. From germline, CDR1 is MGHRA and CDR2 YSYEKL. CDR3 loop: CASSHPDQRTQYF. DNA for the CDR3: TGCGCCAGCAGCCATCCCGACCAGCGGACCCAGTACTTC.

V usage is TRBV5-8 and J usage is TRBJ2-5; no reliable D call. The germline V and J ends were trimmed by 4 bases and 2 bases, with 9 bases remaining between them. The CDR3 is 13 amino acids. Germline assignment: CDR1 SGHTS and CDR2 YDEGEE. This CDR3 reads CASSRTTQETQYF. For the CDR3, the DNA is TGTGCCAGCAGCCGAACAACTCAAGAGACCCAGTACTTC. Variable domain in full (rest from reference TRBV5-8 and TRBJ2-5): EAGVTQSPTHLIKTRGQQATLRCSPISGHTSVYWYQQALGLGLQFLLWYDEGEERNRGNFPPRFSGRQFPNYSSELNVNALELEDSALYLCASSRTTQETQYFGPGTRLLVL.

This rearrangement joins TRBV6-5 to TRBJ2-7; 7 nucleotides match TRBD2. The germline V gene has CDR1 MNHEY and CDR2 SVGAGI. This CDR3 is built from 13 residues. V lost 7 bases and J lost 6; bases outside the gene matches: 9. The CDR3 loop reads CASNGGVGGEQYF. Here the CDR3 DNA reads TGTGCCAGCAATGGGGGGGTTGGTGGCGAGCAGTACTTC.

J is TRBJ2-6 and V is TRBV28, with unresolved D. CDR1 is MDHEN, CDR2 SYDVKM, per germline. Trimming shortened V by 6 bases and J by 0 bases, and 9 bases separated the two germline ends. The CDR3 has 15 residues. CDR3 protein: CASSLHHSGANVLTF. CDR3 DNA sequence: TGTGCCAGCAGCCTACACCACTCTGGGGCCAACGTCCTGACTTTC.

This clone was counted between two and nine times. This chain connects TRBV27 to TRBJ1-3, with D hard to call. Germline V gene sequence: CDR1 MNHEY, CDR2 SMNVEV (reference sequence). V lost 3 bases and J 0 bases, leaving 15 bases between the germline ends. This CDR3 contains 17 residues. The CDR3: CASSFKMMALSGNTIYF. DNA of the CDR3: TGTGCCAGCAGTTTCAAAATGATGGCTCTCTCTGGAAACACCATATATTTT.

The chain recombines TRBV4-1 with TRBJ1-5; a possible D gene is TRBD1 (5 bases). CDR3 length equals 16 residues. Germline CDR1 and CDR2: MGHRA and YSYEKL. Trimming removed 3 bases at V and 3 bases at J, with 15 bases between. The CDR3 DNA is TGCGCCAGCAGCCAGGGACTGAGACGCCTCAATCAGCCCCAGCATTTT. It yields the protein CASSQGLRRLNQPQHF.

The CDR3 protein is CASSSGQGLGYTF. The CDR3 region has the DNA TGTGCCAGCAGCTCAGGACAGGGGCTTGGCTACACCTTC. This chain uses TRBV5-4 with TRBJ1-2; 9 bases line up with TRBD1. The V and J ends lost 3 bases and 7 bases, in that order; junction bases with no gene match: 4. CDR3 length equals 13 residues. Germline V gene lookup returns CDR1 SGHNT and CDR2 YYREEE (reference sequence).

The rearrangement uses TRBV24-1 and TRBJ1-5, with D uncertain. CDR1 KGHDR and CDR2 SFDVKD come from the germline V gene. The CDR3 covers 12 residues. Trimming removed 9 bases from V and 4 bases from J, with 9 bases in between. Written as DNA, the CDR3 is TGTGCCACCTCGGCGGCTAATCAGCCCCAGCATTTT. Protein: CATSAANQPQHF.

This CDR3 reads CASSYSQGSYEQYF. The DNA of the CDR3 is TGTGCCAGCAGTTACTCCCAGGGGTCCTACGAGCAGTACTTC. The genes are TRBV6-5 and TRBJ2-7; possibly TRBD1 for D (6 bases). Trimming removed 0 bases at V and 1 base at J, with 7 bases between. Germline loops: CDR1 MNHEY, CDR2 SVGAGI. CDR3 length: 14 residues.

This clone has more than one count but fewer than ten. The CDR3 reads CASSLFGSELNEQFF. The CDR3 DNA sequence: TGTGCCAGCAGCTTATTTGGCTCGGAGTTAAATGAGCAGTTCTTC. The V gene is TRBV7-2, the J gene TRBJ2-1; D remains ambiguous. V lost 2 bases to trimming and J lost 7 bases, with 15 bases between them. There are 15 residues in the CDR3. Germline loops: CDR1 SGHTA, CDR2 FQGNSA.